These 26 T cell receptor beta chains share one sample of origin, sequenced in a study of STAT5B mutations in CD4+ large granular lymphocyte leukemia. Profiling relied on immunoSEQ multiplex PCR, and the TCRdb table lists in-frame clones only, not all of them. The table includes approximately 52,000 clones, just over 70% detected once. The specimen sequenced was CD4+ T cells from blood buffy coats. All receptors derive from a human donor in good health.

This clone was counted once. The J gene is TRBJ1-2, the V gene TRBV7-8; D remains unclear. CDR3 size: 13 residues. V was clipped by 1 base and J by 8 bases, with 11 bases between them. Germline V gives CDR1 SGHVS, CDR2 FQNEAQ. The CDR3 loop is CASSLGQESGYTF. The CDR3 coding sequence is TGTGCCAGCAGCTTAGGGCAGGAATCCGGCTACACCTTC.

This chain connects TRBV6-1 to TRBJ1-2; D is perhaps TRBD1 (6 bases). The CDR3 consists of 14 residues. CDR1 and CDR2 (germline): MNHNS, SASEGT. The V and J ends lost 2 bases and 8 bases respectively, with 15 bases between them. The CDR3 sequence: CASSEHETGRGYTF. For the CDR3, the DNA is TGTGCCAGCAGTGAACACGAGACAGGTCGGGGCTACACCTTC.

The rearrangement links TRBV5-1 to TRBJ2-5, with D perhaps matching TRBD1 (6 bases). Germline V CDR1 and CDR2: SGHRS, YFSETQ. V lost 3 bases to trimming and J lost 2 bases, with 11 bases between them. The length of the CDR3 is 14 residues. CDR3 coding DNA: TGCGCCAGCAGCTACCAGGACAGTCAAGAGACCCAGTACTTC. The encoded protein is CASSYQDSQETQYF.

The CDR3 DNA sequence: TGTGCCAGCAGCTTAGCCAGGGCAGATACGCAGTATTTT. Amino acids: CASSLARADTQYF. The chain employs TRBV7-9 and TRBJ2-3; tentative D call: TRBD1 (5 bases). CDR1 is SEHNR and CDR2 is FQNEAQ in the germline V gene (reference sequence). The length of the CDR3 is 13 residues. With 0 bases removed from V and 4 bases from J, the gap between germline ends came to 5 bases.

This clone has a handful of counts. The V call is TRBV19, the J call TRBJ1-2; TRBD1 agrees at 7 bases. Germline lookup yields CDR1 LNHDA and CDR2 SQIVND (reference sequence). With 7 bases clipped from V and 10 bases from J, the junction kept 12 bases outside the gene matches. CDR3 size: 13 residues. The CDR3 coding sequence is TGTGCCAGTAAAATACGGGACAGAGAAAACTACACCTTC. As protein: CASKIRDRENYTF.

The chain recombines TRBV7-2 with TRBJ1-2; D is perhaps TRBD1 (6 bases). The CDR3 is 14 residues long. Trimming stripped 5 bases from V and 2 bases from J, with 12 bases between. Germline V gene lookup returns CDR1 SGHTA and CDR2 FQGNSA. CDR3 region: CASSGEQGNYGYTF. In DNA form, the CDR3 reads TGTGCCAGCAGCGGCGAACAGGGAAACTATGGCTACACCTTC.

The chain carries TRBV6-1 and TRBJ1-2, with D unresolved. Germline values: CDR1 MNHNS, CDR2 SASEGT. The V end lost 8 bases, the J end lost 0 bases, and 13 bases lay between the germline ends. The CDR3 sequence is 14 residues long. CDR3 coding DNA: TGTGCCAGCTGCCTCCTGACCCCTAACTATGGCTACACCTTC. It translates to CASCLLTPNYGYTF.

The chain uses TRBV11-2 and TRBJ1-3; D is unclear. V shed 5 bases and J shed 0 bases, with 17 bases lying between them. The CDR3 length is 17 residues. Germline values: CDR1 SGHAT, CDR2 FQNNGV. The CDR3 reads CASSREAGLSSGNTIYF. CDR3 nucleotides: TGTGCCAGCAGCCGAGAGGCGGGCTTGAGCTCTGGAAACACCATATATTTT.

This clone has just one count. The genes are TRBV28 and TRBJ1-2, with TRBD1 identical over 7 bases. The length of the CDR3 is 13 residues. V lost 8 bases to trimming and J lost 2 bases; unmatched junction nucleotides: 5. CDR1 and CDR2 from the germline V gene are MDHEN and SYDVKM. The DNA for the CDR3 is TGTGCCAGCGAGTCAGGGGGGAACTATGGCTACACCTTC. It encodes CASESGGNYGYTF.

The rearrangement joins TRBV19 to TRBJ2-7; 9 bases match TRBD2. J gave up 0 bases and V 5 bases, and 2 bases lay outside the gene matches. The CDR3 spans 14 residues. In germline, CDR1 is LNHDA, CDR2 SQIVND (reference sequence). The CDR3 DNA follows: TGTGCCAGTAGTTGGACTAGCGACTCCTACGAGCAGTACTTC. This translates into CASSWTSDSYEQYF.

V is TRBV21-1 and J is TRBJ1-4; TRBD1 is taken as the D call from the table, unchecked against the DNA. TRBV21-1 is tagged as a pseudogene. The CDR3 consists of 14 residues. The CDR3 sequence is CASSSRQGDEKLFF. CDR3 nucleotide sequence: TGTGCCAGCAGCAGCAGACAGGGCGATGAAAAACTGTTTTTT.

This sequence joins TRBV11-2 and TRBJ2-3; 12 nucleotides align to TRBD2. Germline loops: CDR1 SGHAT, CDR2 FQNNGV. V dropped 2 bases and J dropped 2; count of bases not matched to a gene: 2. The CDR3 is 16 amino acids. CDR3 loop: CASSLLAGGNTDTQYF. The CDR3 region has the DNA TGTGCCAGCAGCTTACTAGCGGGGGGGAACACAGATACGCAGTATTTT.

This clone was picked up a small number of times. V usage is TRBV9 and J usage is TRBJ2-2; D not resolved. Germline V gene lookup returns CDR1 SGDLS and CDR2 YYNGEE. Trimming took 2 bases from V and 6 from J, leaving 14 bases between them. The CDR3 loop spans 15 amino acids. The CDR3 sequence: CASSVSSSVSGELFF. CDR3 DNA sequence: TGTGCCAGCAGCGTCTCATCGTCAGTCTCCGGGGAGCTGTTTTTT.

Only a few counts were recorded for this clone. DNA of the CDR3: TGTGCCAGCAGCGTTGTGGGCTCAGACACCGGGGAGCTGTTTTTT. Its protein product is CASSVVGSDTGELFF. The chain employs TRBV9 and TRBJ2-2; D unclear. Germline CDR1 and CDR2: SGDLS and YYNGEE. The CDR3 consists of 15 residues. V was clipped by 2 bases and J by 3 bases, with 11 bases between them.

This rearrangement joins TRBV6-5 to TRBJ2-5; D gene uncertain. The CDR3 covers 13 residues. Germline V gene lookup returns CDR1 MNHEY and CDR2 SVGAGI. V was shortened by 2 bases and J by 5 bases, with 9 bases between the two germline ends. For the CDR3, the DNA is TGTGCCAGCAGTTACCTTACTCGTGAGACCCAGTACTTC. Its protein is CASSYLTRETQYF.

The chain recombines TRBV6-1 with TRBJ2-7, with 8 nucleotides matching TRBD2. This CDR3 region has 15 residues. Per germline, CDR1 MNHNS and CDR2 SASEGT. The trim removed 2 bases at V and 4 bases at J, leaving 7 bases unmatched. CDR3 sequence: CASSEQGGLAYEQYF. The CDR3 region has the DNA TGTGCCAGCAGTGAACAGGGCGGACTAGCTTACGAGCAGTACTTC.

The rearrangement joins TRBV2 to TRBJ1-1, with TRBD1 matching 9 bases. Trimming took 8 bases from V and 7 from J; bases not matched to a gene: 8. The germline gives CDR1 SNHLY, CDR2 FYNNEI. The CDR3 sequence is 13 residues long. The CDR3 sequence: CASRGQGSGEAFF. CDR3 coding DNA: TGTGCCAGCCGCGGACAGGGGAGTGGTGAAGCTTTCTTT.

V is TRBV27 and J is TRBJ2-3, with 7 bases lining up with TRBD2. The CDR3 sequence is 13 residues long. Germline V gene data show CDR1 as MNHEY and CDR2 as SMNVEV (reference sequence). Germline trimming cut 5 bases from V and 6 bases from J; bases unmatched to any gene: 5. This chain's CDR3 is CASSARRGDTQYF. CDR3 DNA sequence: TGTGCCAGCAGTGCACGGCGGGGGGATACGCAGTATTTT.

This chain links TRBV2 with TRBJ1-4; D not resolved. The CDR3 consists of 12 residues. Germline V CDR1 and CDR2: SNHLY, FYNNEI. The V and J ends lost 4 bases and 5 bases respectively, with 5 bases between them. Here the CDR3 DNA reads TGTGCCAGCAGTGGCACAAATGAAAAACTGTTTTTT. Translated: CASSGTNEKLFF.

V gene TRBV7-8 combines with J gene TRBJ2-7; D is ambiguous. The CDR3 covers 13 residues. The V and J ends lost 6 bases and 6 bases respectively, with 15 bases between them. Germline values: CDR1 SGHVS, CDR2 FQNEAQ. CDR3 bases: TGTGCCAGCAGACCTACTGGGGTGGGCGAGCAGTACTTC. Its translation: CASRPTGVGEQYF.

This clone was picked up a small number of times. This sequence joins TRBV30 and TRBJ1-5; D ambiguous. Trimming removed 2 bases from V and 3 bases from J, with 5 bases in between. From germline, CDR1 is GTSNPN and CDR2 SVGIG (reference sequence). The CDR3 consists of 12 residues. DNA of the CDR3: TGTGCCTGGAGTCCAACCAATCAGCCCCAGCATTTT. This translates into CAWSPTNQPQHF.

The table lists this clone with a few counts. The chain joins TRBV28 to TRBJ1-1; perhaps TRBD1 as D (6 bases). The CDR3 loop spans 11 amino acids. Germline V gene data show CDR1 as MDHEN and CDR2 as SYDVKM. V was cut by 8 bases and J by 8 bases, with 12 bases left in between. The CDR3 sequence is CASRGQGEAFF. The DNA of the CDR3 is TGTGCCAGCCGGGGGCAAGGCGAAGCTTTCTTT.

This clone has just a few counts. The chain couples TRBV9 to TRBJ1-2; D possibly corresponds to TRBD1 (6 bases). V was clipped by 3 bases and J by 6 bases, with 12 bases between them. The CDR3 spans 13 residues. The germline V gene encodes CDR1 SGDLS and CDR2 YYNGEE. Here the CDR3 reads CASSAQGRNGYTF. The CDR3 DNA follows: TGTGCCAGCAGCGCCCAGGGGAGGAATGGCTACACCTTC.

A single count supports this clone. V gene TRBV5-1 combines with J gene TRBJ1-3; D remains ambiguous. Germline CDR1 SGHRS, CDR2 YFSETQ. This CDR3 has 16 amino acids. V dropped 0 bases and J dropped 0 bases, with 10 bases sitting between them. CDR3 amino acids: CASSLETGSSGNTIYF. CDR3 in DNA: TGCGCCAGCAGCTTGGAGACGGGGAGCTCTGGAAACACCATATATTTT.

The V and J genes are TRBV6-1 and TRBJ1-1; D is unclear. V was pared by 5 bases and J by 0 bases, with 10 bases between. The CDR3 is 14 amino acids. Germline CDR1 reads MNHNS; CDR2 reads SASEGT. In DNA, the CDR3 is TGTGCCAGCAGTACTCAAGCAATGAACACTGAAGCTTTCTTT. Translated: CASSTQAMNTEAFF.

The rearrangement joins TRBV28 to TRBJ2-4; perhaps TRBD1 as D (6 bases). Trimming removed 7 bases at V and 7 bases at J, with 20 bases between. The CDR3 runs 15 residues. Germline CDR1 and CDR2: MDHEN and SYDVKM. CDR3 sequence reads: CASKWPEQGGNIQYF. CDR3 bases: TGTGCCAGCAAGTGGCCAGAACAGGGTGGGAACATTCAGTACTTC.